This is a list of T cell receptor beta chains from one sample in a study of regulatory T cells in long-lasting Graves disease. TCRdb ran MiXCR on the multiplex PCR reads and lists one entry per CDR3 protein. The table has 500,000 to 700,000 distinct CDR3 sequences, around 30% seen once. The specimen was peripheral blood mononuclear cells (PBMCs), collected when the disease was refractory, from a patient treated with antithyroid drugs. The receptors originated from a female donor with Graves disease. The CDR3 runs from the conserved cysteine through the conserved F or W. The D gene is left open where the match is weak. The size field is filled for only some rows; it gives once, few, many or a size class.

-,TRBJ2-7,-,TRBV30,TGTGCCTGCCAAAAGGGACTGCCCTCCGAGCAGTACTTC,CACQKGLPSEQYF
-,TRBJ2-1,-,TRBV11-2,TGTGCCAGCAGCCCCGACTACAATGAGCAGTTCTTC,CASSPDYNEQFF
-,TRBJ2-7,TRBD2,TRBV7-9,TGTGCCAGCAGTCCGCCCCCGGGACTAGCGGACTCCTACGAGCAGTACTTC,CASSPPPGLADSYEQYF
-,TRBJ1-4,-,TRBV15,TGTGCCACCAGCAGAGGTGCAACTAATGAAAAACTGTTTTTT,CATSRGATNEKLFF
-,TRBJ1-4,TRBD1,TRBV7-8,TGTGCCAGCAGTTCCCATCTTAGACAGGGGGGTGAAAAACTGTTTTTT,CASSSHLRQGGEKLFF
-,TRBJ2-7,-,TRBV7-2,TGTGCCAGCAGCTTAGGGTCGGACTACTACGAGCAGTACTTC,CASSLGSDYYEQYF
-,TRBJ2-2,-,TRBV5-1,TGCGCCAGCAGCTTGGAGGGCAGGTCCGCCGGGGAGCTGTTTTTT,CASSLEGRSAGELFF
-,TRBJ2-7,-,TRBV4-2,TGTGCCAGCAGCCAAAAAGTCCCAGACTACGAGCAGTACTTC,CASSQKVPDYEQYF
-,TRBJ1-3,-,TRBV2,TGTGCCAGCACCGTATCGGCAGACGGAAACACCATATATTTT,CASTVSADGNTIYF
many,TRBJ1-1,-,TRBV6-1,TGTGCCAGTAGAGACAGGAACACTGAAGCTTTCTTT,CASRDRNTEAFF
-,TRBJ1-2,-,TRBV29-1,TGCAGCGTTGAAGAAGAGGGACTTAACTATGGCTACACCTTC,CSVEEEGLNYGYTF
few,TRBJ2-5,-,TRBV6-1,TGTGCCAGCGGACCGAGGGGGCCGGGGGGGGAGACCCAGTACTTC,CASGPRGPGGETQYF
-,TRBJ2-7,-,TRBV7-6,TGTGCCAGCAGCTTACTGGGGCAGTCCTTACACGAGCAGTACTTC,CASSLLGQSLHEQYF
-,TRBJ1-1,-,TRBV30,TGTGCCTGGAGGGGTCGGGGTGAAGCTTTCTTT,CAWRGRGEAFF
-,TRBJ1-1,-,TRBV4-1,TGCGCCAGCAGCCAACAAGCAGGGGAAAACACTGAAGCTTTCTTT,CASSQQAGENTEAFF
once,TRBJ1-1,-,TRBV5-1,TGCGCCAGCAGCTTTCGGGGACGGGAGAACACTGAAGCTTTCTTT,CASSFRGRENTEAFF
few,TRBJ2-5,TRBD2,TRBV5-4,TGTGCCAGCAGCTTGCCGGGACTAGCGGGAGGGTTGGAGACCCAGTACTTC,CASSLPGLAGGLETQYF